This TCR beta chain was sequenced for a study of T-cell reconstitution after alpha-beta-depleted transplantation in children. During its preparation, the TCRbeta library received unique molecular identifiers. MiXCR was run by TCRdb on the PCR reads, yielding one entry per CDR3 protein. The table records some 200,000 distinct CDR3 sequences, roughly 9% of them present only once. This clonotype was counted at least ten times. This clonotype was obtained from a human donor who donated a stem cell graft to a child with acute lymphoblastic leukemia. This sample comprised PBMCs from the stem cell graft donor, obtained from the stem cell graft.

In DNA, the CDR3 is TGCGCCAGCAGCCAAGAGACCCTGGGGGTTTCTGGGGCCAACGTCCTGACTTTC. This gives the protein CASSQETLGVSGANVLTF. J is TRBJ2-6 and V is TRBV4-3; D is perhaps TRBD1 or TRBD2 (5 bases each). Trimming cost V 0 bases and J 1 base, with 13 bases left between them. This CDR3 region has 18 residues. Germline CDR1 reads LGHNA; CDR2 reads YSLEER.